Here is one TCR beta chain with its context. Its target is unknown. Thawed PBMCs were FACS-sorted into unstimulated CD4+CD25+CD127- regulatory T cells, CD4+CD25- non-regulatory cells, CD4 and CD8 cells. This sample is drawn from a study of Tregs in tolerant kidney transplant recipients. As for the study in general: Mixed chimerism was transient after nonmyeloablative marrow transplants from related graft donors.

The trim removed 5 bases at V and 5 bases at J, leaving 8 bases unmatched. This CDR3 contains 14 residues. The germline V gene encodes CDR1 SGHVS and CDR2 FQNEAQ. Produced via immunoSEQ multiplex PCR; TCRdb's table is partial and in-frame only. In the table there are approximately 99,000 clones, 90% of which are singletons. Whole-study results and caveats: No direct test of biological reproducibility was done here. Few patients were studied, so findings need validation in larger groups.

The sample was CD4+ T cells from blood, taken before the transplant. The TCR was taken from a human donor who received a combined kidney and bone marrow transplant. The chain joins TRBV7-8 to TRBJ1-1; 7 nucleotides align to TRBD1. CDR3 DNA sequence: TGTGCCAGCAGCCAAACAGGGGCGCGGACTGAAGCTTTCTTT. Translated, it gives CASSQTGARTEAFF.